The 12 T cell receptor beta chains presented below share a single source sample, sequenced in a study of read filtering for tumor transcriptome and immune sequencing. From about 400 ng of RNA, a library with molecular barcoded alpha/delta and beta/gamma adaptors was made. Using its own MiXCR run on the reads, TCRdb lists one record per CDR3 protein. Of approximately 62,000 distinct CDR3 sequences detected, roughly 19% appear once; the ten largest clones hold approximately 11%. Material for sequencing was a population of CD138-negative cells sorted from bone marrow. These TCRs come from a donor over 35 with multiple myeloma.

This clonotype was found many times. The chain carries TRBV4-1 and TRBJ1-6, with D possibly matching TRBD1 (6 bases). CDR3 length: 16 amino acids. The ends were cut back, 1 base at V and 10 bases at J, with 17 bases in the middle. Germline lookup yields CDR1 MGHRA and CDR2 YSYEKL. This CDR3 reads CASSQGLLGAGSPLHF. Here the CDR3 DNA reads TGCGCCAGCAGCCAAGGTCTGCTGGGGGCAGGATCACCCCTCCACTTT.

A word on this clonotype: This could be a read error, since a much larger clone is one nucleotide away. CDR3 nucleotide sequence: TGTGCCAGCAGTTTAGGACACTCCAATCAGCTCCAGCATTTT. Amino acid sequence: CASSLGHSNQLQHF. The chain couples TRBV12-3 or TRBV12-4 to TRBJ1-5; the D is unclear. This CDR3 contains 14 residues.

This clonotype was picked up many times. V is TRBV12-3 or TRBV12-4 and J is TRBJ2-5; 7 bases match TRBD1. This CDR3 comprises 15 residues. Trimming took 5 bases from V and 2 from J; bases not matched to a gene: 8. The CDR3 DNA sequence: TGTGCCAGCAGTCTTGAGACAGGGCAGCAAGAGACCCAGTACTTC. Encoded protein: CASSLETGQQETQYF.

This sequence joins TRBV5-6 and TRBJ2-1; the D gene is possibly TRBD2 (6 bases). The CDR3 is 15 amino acids. Germline assignment: CDR1 SGHDT and CDR2 YYEEEE. The ends were cut back, 6 bases at V and 7 bases at J, with 20 bases in the middle. Here the CDR3 reads CASISLFGSENEQFF. DNA for the CDR3: TGTGCCAGCATCTCCTTGTTCGGGAGTGAGAATGAGCAGTTCTTC.

This clonotype has a count of ten or more. CDR3 sequence reads: CASSSQADTQYF. In DNA, the CDR3 is TGTGCCAGCAGTTCTCAAGCAGATACGCAGTATTTT. The chain employs TRBV28 and TRBJ2-3, with unresolved D. Trimming took 4 bases from V and 4 from J, leaving 6 bases between them. The CDR3 length is 12 residues. The V gene's germline CDR1 is MDHEN and CDR2 SYDVKM. Filled out from reference TRBV28 and TRBJ2-3, the complete variable domain reads DVKVTQSSRYLVKRTGEKVFLECVQDMDHENMFWYRQDPGLGLRLIYFSYDVKMKEKGDIPEGYSVSREKKERFSLILESASTNQTSMYLCASSSQADTQYFGPGTRLTVL.

The rearrangement links TRBV7-9 to TRBJ2-4, with D possibly being TRBD2 (6 bases). This CDR3 region has 16 residues. Germline V lookup: CDR1 SEHNR, CDR2 FQNEAQ (reference sequence). V shed 1 base and J shed 8 bases, with 18 bases lying between them. CDR3 amino acids: CASSLGWEASVDIQYF. CDR3 coding DNA: TGTGCCAGCAGCTTAGGCTGGGAGGCTTCTGTTGACATTCAGTACTTC.

The DNA for the CDR3 is TGTGCCAGCATCTATGGGAGGGGATTTAGCGGGAGGGCCGGAGATACGCAGCATTTT. This translates into CASIYGRGFSGRAGDTQHF. J is TRBJ2-3 and V is TRBV28, with a tentative D call TRBD1 (5 bases). The J call may be faulty, since TRBJ1-5 better matches the DNA end. The germline V gene has CDR1 MDHEN and CDR2 SYDVKM. The CDR3 runs 19 residues.

The gene calls are TRBV6-5 and TRBJ1-3; possible D gene TRBD1, 6 bases. Trimming removed 6 bases from V and 0 bases from J, with 18 bases in between. CDR3 size: 17 residues. From germline, CDR1 is MNHEY and CDR2 SVGAGI. CDR3 in amino acids: CASSPPNTGSSGNTIYF. The CDR3 DNA follows: TGTGCCAGCAGCCCTCCTAATACAGGGTCCTCTGGAAACACCATATATTTT.

The J gene is TRBJ1-2, the V gene TRBV20-1; D remains unclear. CDR3 size: 12 residues. Germline V gene data show CDR1 as DFQATT and CDR2 as SNEGSKA (reference sequence). Between the trimmed V and J ends, which lost 0 bases and 5 bases, there was a span of 7 bases. CDR3 sequence (DNA): TGCAGTGCTAGAGATCCGAGGTATGGCTACACCTTC. Translated, it gives CSARDPRYGYTF.

This clonotype occurred many times. The V call is TRBV7-2, the J call TRBJ2-7; 12 bases line up with TRBD2. Germline loops: CDR1 SGHTA, CDR2 FQGNSA. With 5 bases clipped from V and 5 bases from J, the junction kept 7 bases outside the gene matches. The CDR3 has 15 amino acids. The CDR3, as DNA: TGTGCCAGCAGCGCCACTAGCGGGAGGACCAACGAGCAGTACTTC. As protein: CASSATSGRTNEQYF. The variable domain in full, with the rest retrieved from reference TRBV7-2 and TRBJ2-7, is GAGVSQSPSNKVTEKGKDVELRCDPISGHTALYWYRQSLGQGLEFLIYFQGNSAPDKSGLPSDRFSAERTGGSVSTLTIQRTQQEDSAVYLCASSATSGRTNEQYFGPGTRLTVT.

This clonotype was detected only a few times. The rearrangement links TRBV10-3 to TRBJ2-7; 8 bases are shared with TRBD1. The J segment lost 7 bases and the V segment lost 2 bases, leaving 10 bases of the junction unmatched. The CDR3 sequence is 15 residues long. Germline CDR1 ENHRY, CDR2 SYGVKD. The CDR3 DNA sequence: TGTGCCATCAGTGAGACGGGGGACAGGCTCAATGAGCAGTACTTC. Its protein is CAISETGDRLNEQYF.

This clonotype was recorded many times. The chain has TRBV20-1 and TRBJ2-7, with 10 bases lining up with TRBD2. The CDR3 loop spans 14 amino acids. CDR1 is DFQATT and CDR2 is SNEGSKA in the germline V gene (reference sequence). V shed 4 bases, J shed 6 bases, and the junction held 9 bases outside the gene matches. Written as DNA, the CDR3 is TGCAGTGCTACCGCCGGGACTAGCGCTCCCGAGCAGTACTTC. The encoded protein is CSATAGTSAPEQYF.